These 31 T cell receptor beta chains originate from one sample sequenced in a study of CD8 T cells in ankylosing spondylitis (dated by TCRdb to between 2016 and 2019). The library was prepared using 5' RACE. Reads for this sample came from an Illumina HiSeq 2500. The public sequencing data were trimmed at Q25 with fastp and processed into clonotypes with MiXCR by TCRdb, which kept only in-frame beta chains. Rows with one shared CDR3 protein collapse into an entry with the most common genes and DNA. The sample yields 150,000 to 200,000 distinct CDR3 sequences; around 17% were counted once. Approximately 7.6% of the sample is in the top ten clones. The specimen was blood, either unsorted or a sorted T cell fraction (not recorded which). Source of these receptors: a male donor with ankylosing spondylitis or in good health (not recorded which).

This clonotype was seen a few times. The chain uses TRBV30 and TRBJ2-4; TRBD2 is a possible D gene (6 bases). The V end lost 0 bases, the J end lost 7 bases, and 10 bases lay between the germline ends. The CDR3 has 13 residues. Germline lookup yields CDR1 GTSNPN and CDR2 SVGIG (reference sequence). The CDR3 sequence is CAWSVLRGNIQYF. CDR3 bases: TGTGCCTGGAGTGTTCTACGGGGGAACATTCAGTACTTC.

This clonotype was detected ten times or more. The J gene is TRBJ2-5, the V gene TRBV29-1; 7 nucleotides line up with TRBD2. Trimming at V came to 0 bases and at J to 5 bases, leaving 9 bases not matched to a gene. This CDR3 comprises 15 residues. CDR1 and CDR2 (germline): SQVTM, ANQGSEA. CDR3 sequence: CSVEEVGSGRETQYF. DNA of the CDR3: TGCAGCGTTGAAGAAGTCGGTAGCGGGCGCGAGACCCAGTACTTC.

The chain uses TRBV6-5 and TRBJ2-7, with D perhaps TRBD2 (6 bases). The ends were cut back, 4 bases at V and 0 bases at J, with 16 bases in the middle. CDR3 length: 16 amino acids. Germline V gives CDR1 MNHEY, CDR2 SVGAGI. This CDR3 is CASSFLITGSSYEQYF. CDR3 DNA: TGTGCCAGCAGTTTCTTGATCACCGGGAGCTCCTACGAGCAGTACTTC.

This clonotype has a count of ten or more. The V call is TRBV29-1, the J call TRBJ1-2; 12 nucleotides line up with TRBD1. This CDR3 region has 15 residues. Looked up from germline, CDR1 is SQVTM and CDR2 is ANQGSEA. With 3 bases clipped from V and 6 bases from J, the junction kept 8 bases outside the gene matches. The CDR3 region has the DNA TGCAGCGTTGAGAATTGGGGACAGGGGGCTAATGGCTACACCTTC. Protein: CSVENWGQGANGYTF. Supplemented by reference TRBV29-1 and TRBJ1-2, the full variable domain reads SAVISQKPSRDICQRGTSLTIQCQVDSQVTMMFWYRQQPGQSLTLIATANQGSEATYESGFVIDKFPISRPNLTFSTLTVSNMSPEDSSIYLCSVENWGQGANGYTFGSGTRLTVV.

V usage is TRBV5-1 and J usage is TRBJ2-3; D unresolved. The CDR3 length is 15 residues. Germline CDR1 reads SGHRS; CDR2 reads YFSETQ. Trimming cost V 0 bases and J 1 base, with 9 bases left between them. The CDR3 reads CASSLVGAGTDTQYF. CDR3 coding DNA: TGCGCCAGCAGCTTGGTAGGCGCGGGCACAGATACGCAGTATTTT. Looking up the rest from reference TRBV5-1 and TRBJ2-3 gives the full variable domain: KAGVTQTPRYLIKTRGQQVTLSCSPISGHRSVSWYQQTPGQGLQFLFEYFSETQRNKGNFPGRFSGRQFSNSRSEMNVSTLELGDSALYLCASSLVGAGTDTQYFGPGTRLTVL.

This clonotype was counted at least ten times. The genes are TRBV5-1 and TRBJ2-3, with D perhaps matching TRBD1 (6 bases). Germline CDR1 is SGHRS and CDR2 is YFSETQ. Trimming left V 4 bases short and J 6 bases short, with 12 bases between. The CDR3 loop spans 13 amino acids. The CDR3 DNA follows: TGCGCCAGCAGCATCCGAAGGGGGGATACGCAGTATTTT. Protein product: CASSIRRGDTQYF.

This clonotype was observed many times. The V and J genes are TRBV20-1 and TRBJ2-3; 11 bases fit TRBD2. In germline, CDR1 is DFQATT, CDR2 SNEGSKA (reference sequence). V was pared by 5 bases and J by 2 bases, with 12 bases of the junction left unmatched. The CDR3 runs to 17 residues. In nucleotides, the CDR3 is TGCAGTGCTGCGAAAGCCGGGACTAGCGGTAACACAGATACGCAGTATTTT. Its protein is CSAAKAGTSGNTDTQYF.

This clonotype was counted at least ten times. The V gene is TRBV20-1, the J gene TRBJ2-1; no definite D call. Germline V gene sequence: CDR1 DFQATT, CDR2 SNEGSKA (reference sequence). V was pared by 2 bases and J by 9 bases, with 5 bases between. This CDR3 spans 10 amino acids. The CDR3: CSARNPEQFF. CDR3 bases: TGCAGTGCTAGAAACCCTGAGCAGTTCTTC.

The V gene is TRBV10-3, the J gene TRBJ2-1, with 14 bases aligning to TRBD2. The J segment lost 9 bases and the V segment lost 6 bases, leaving 7 bases of the junction unmatched. There are 15 residues in the CDR3. CDR1 is ENHRY and CDR2 is SYGVKD in the germline V gene. CDR3 nucleotide sequence: TGTGCCATCAGGACCGGGACTAGCGGGAGATTTGAGCAGTTCTTC. Protein sequence: CAIRTGTSGRFEQFF.

V usage is TRBV6-4 and J usage is TRBJ2-7; 7 bases align to TRBD2. Germline CDR1 is MRHNA and CDR2 is SNTAGT. The J segment lost 0 bases and the V segment lost 10 bases, leaving 3 bases of the junction unmatched. The CDR3 runs 12 residues. The CDR3 DNA is TGTGCCACCAGGGACTACTCCTACGAGCAGTACTTC. It encodes CATRDYSYEQYF.

V is TRBV5-1 and J is TRBJ2-5; TRBD2 aligns across 11 bases. The CDR3 contains 15 residues. Germline lookup yields CDR1 SGHRS and CDR2 YFSETQ. V was clipped by 4 bases and J by 3 bases; unmatched bases: 5. In DNA form, the CDR3 reads TGCGCCAGCAGCCTACTAGCGGGAGTCGAAGAGACCCAGTACTTC. It yields the protein CASSLLAGVEETQYF. The whole variable domain, filled in from reference TRBV5-1 and TRBJ2-5, reads KAGVTQTPRYLIKTRGQQVTLSCSPISGHRSVSWYQQTPGQGLQFLFEYFSETQRNKGNFPGRFSGRQFSNSRSEMNVSTLELGDSALYLCASSLLAGVEETQYFGPGTRLLVL.

This chain uses TRBV2 with TRBJ2-1; 14 bases map to TRBD2. Germline values: CDR1 SNHLY, CDR2 FYNNEI. J gave up 6 bases and V 4 bases, and 2 bases lay outside the gene matches. This CDR3 has 15 residues. CDR3 in amino acids: CASSGLAGGSNEQFF. The CDR3 nucleotides read TGTGCCAGCAGTGGACTAGCGGGAGGGAGCAATGAGCAGTTCTTC.

This clonotype was seen repeatedly, ten times or more. The chain has TRBV7-8 and TRBJ2-3, with 7 positions matching TRBD2. CDR3 size: 16 residues. Germline V gene sequence: CDR1 SGHVS, CDR2 FQNEAQ. Germline trimming cut 5 bases from V and 2 bases from J; bases unmatched to any gene: 10. DNA for the CDR3: TGTGCCAGCAGCCCAAGGGACGGGAGGTCCACAGATACGCAGTATTTT. Amino acid sequence: CASSPRDGRSTDTQYF.

This clonotype was seen ten or more times. The rearrangement uses TRBV5-1 and TRBJ2-1, with D possibly being TRBD1 (5 bases). The germline V gene has CDR1 SGHRS and CDR2 YFSETQ. The CDR3 is 15 residues long. Trimming cost V 2 bases and J 2 bases, with 11 bases left between them. In DNA form, the CDR3 reads TGCGCCAGCAGCTTATCAGGGCTAGCCTACAATGAGCAGTTCTTC. Protein sequence: CASSLSGLAYNEQFF.

This clonotype showed up many times. The chain employs TRBV5-1 and TRBJ1-3; 10 bases fit TRBD1. From germline, CDR1 is SGHRS and CDR2 YFSETQ. The CDR3 runs 17 residues. Trimming cost V 4 bases and J 3 bases; bases outside gene matches: 10. The CDR3 nucleotides read TGCGCCAGCAGCACGGGACAGGGGACGGGTGATGGAAACACCATATATTTT. This translates into CASSTGQGTGDGNTIYF. Full variable domain (outside the CDR3, taken from reference TRBV5-1 and TRBJ1-3): KAGVTQTPRYLIKTRGQQVTLSCSPISGHRSVSWYQQTPGQGLQFLFEYFSETQRNKGNFPGRFSGRQFSNSRSEMNVSTLELGDSALYLCASSTGQGTGDGNTIYFGEGSWLTVV.

This clonotype appeared many times. This rearrangement joins TRBV6-1 to TRBJ2-2, with D possibly TRBD2 on 6 matching bases. The germline V gene encodes CDR1 MNHNS and CDR2 SASEGT. This CDR3 is built from 15 residues. The V end lost 7 bases, the J end lost 1 base, and 13 bases lay between the germline ends. As DNA, the CDR3 is TGTGCCAGCACCACGAGGCGGGAGAACACCGGGGAGCTGTTTTTT. Its protein is CASTTRRENTGELFF.

The rearrangement joins TRBV5-1 to TRBJ2-2, with TRBD2 matching 12 bases. The germline V gene has CDR1 SGHRS and CDR2 YFSETQ. V dropped 4 bases and J dropped 3; count of bases not matched to a gene: 10. This CDR3 region has 18 residues. CDR3 protein: CASSPGLAGPRDTGELFF. The CDR3 DNA follows: TGCGCCAGCAGCCCAGGACTAGCGGGGCCTCGGGACACCGGGGAGCTGTTTTTT.

There are a few counts of this clonotype. The chain has TRBV5-1 and TRBJ1-2; tentative D call: TRBD1 (6 bases). Germline CDR1 reads SGHRS; CDR2 reads YFSETQ. Trimming removed 2 bases at V and 2 bases at J, with 10 bases between. This CDR3 region has 14 residues. For the CDR3, the DNA is TGCGCCAGCAGCTTAGGAGGGGGGAACTATGGCTACACCTTC. Its translation is CASSLGGGNYGYTF.

This clonotype was counted at least ten times. This chain uses TRBV20-1 with TRBJ1-5; D ambiguous. The CDR3 covers 15 residues. Trimming shortened V by 6 bases and J by 4 bases, and 19 bases separated the two germline ends. CDR1 is DFQATT and CDR2 is SNEGSKA in the germline V gene (reference sequence). DNA for the CDR3: TGCAGTGCCATGGAGGGAGCGGCGGAGAATCAGCCCCAGCATTTT. Its translation is CSAMEGAAENQPQHF.

The chain uses TRBV28 and TRBJ1-5; 12 bases are a match to TRBD1. Germline V gives CDR1 MDHEN, CDR2 SYDVKM. V was pared by 9 bases and J by 5 bases, with 11 bases of the junction left unmatched. The length of the CDR3 is 16 residues. CDR3 sequence reads: CASSPTGTGGYQPQHF. The CDR3 bases are TGTGCCAGTAGCCCGACGGGGACAGGGGGCTATCAGCCCCAGCATTTT.

This clonotype was counted many times. The V call is TRBV11-2, the J call TRBJ2-5, with unresolved D. The V end was cut by 1 base, the J end by 5 bases, with 14 bases between. This CDR3 has 15 residues. Germline assignment: CDR1 SGHAT and CDR2 FQNNGV. The CDR3 nucleotides are TGTGCCAGCAGCTTAGGGCCCGAGATCCCGGAGACCCAGTACTTC. Protein product: CASSLGPEIPETQYF.

This clonotype showed up just a few times. The chain couples TRBV10-2 to TRBJ2-3; possibly TRBD2 for D (5 bases). The CDR3 spans 15 residues. V was shortened by 6 bases and J by 5 bases, with 18 bases between the two germline ends. CDR1 and CDR2 (germline): WSHSY, SAAADI. The CDR3 here is CASREIGGEGDTQYF. The CDR3 DNA reads TGCGCCAGCAGGGAGATCGGAGGAGAAGGAGATACGCAGTATTTT.

V usage is TRBV28 and J usage is TRBJ2-2; 9 nucleotides align to TRBD1. CDR1 and CDR2 from the germline V gene are MDHEN and SYDVKM. The V gene end was trimmed by 5 bases and the J gene end by 7 bases; junction bases not matched to a gene: 11. This CDR3 contains 16 residues. CDR3 protein: CASSPLGQGFDGELFF. DNA of the CDR3: TGTGCCAGCAGTCCATTGGGACAGGGATTTGACGGGGAGCTGTTTTTT. Together with reference TRBV28 and TRBJ2-2, the CDR3 gives the full variable domain: DVKVTQSSRYLVKRTGEKVFLECVQDMDHENMFWYRQDPGLGLRLIYFSYDVKMKEKGDIPEGYSVSREKKERFSLILESASTNQTSMYLCASSPLGQGFDGELFFGEGSRLTVL.

The sample holds a few counts of this clonotype. The chain recombines TRBV20-1 with TRBJ1-6; D is undetermined. Germline V gene data show CDR1 as DFQATT and CDR2 as SNEGSKA (reference sequence). The length of the CDR3 is 15 residues. The V end was cut by 6 bases, the J end by 14 bases, with 26 bases between. This chain's CDR3 is CSAAPFTKQWKSLHF. The DNA for the CDR3 is TGCAGTGCCGCGCCCTTTACAAAACAGTGGAAGTCCCTCCACTTT.

The chain has TRBV5-1 and TRBJ2-7, with 7 bases aligning to TRBD2. Germline V gene sequence: CDR1 SGHRS, CDR2 YFSETQ. V was clipped by 6 bases and J by 7 bases; unmatched bases: 13. The CDR3 runs to 14 residues. The CDR3 sequence is CASNLGDWTREQYF. The CDR3 bases are TGCGCCAGCAACCTCGGGGACTGGACTAGGGAGCAGTACTTC.

Ten or more counts support this clonotype. The chain carries TRBV12-3 or TRBV12-4 and TRBJ2-7; unclear D gene. The V end lost 5 bases, the J end lost 1 base, and 9 bases lay between the germline ends. The CDR3 is 13 residues long. CDR3 sequence: CASSQTPSYEQYF. CDR3 bases: TGTGCCAGCAGTCAGACACCTTCCTACGAGCAGTACTTC.

This clonotype was observed a handful of times. This rearrangement joins TRBV7-2 to TRBJ2-2; D call uncertain. The germline CDR1 and CDR2 sequences are SGHTA and FQGNSA. The length of the CDR3 is 12 residues. The ends were cut back, 3 bases at V and 5 bases at J, with 4 bases in the middle. The CDR3 DNA reads TGTGCCAGCAGCTTCCCAACCGGGGAGCTGTTTTTT. Protein: CASSFPTGELFF.

The rearrangement joins TRBV10-3 to TRBJ1-1; D is unclear. This CDR3 spans 14 amino acids. Trimming took off 6 bases at V and 1 base at J, with 12 bases between the two ends. Germline V gives CDR1 ENHRY, CDR2 SYGVKD. The CDR3 region is CAIRGPDGNTEAFF. The CDR3 bases are TGTGCCATCAGGGGTCCGGACGGGAACACTGAAGCTTTCTTT.

This clonotype came up once. DNA for the CDR3: TGTGCCAGCAGCCCAGTTTCGGATACGCAGTATTTT. It yields the protein CASSPVSDTQYF. The chain carries TRBV7-9 and TRBJ2-3; D remains ambiguous. V was trimmed by 5 bases and J by 6 bases, leaving 9 bases between them. The CDR3 spans 12 residues. CDR1 and CDR2 from the germline V gene are SEHNR and FQNEAQ (reference sequence).

V gene TRBV29-1 combines with J gene TRBJ1-5; TRBD1 is a possible D gene (5 bases). Trimming shortened V by 0 bases and J by 0 bases, and 12 bases separated the two germline ends. Germline lookup yields CDR1 SQVTM and CDR2 ANQGSEA. The CDR3 is 16 residues long. The chain's CDR3 is CSVEDPPGHSNQPQHF. CDR3 nucleotide sequence: TGCAGCGTTGAAGATCCCCCCGGACATAGCAATCAGCCCCAGCATTTT.

This clonotype was picked up many times. The chain has TRBV10-2 and TRBJ2-7; D not resolved. The CDR3 has 14 residues. Germline-derived CDR1 and CDR2 are WSHSY and SAAADI. Trimming pared 6 bases from V and 0 bases from J, leaving 12 bases between. For the CDR3, the DNA is TGCGCCAGCAGCGACCCGAATCCCTCCTACGAGCAGTACTTC. Translated, it gives CASSDPNPSYEQYF.